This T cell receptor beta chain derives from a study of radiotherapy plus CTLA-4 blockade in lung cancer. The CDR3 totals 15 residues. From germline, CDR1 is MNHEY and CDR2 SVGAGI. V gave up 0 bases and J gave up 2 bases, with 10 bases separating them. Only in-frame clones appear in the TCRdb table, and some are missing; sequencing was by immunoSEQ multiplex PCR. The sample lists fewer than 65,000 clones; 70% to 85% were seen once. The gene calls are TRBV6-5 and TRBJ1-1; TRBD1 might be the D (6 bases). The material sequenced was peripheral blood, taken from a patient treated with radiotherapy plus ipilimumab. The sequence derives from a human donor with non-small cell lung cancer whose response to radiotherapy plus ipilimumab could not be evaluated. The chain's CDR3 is CASSYSGTTNTEAFF. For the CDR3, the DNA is TGTGCCAGCAGTTACTCTGGGACAACCAACACTGAAGCTTTCTTT.